One and the same sample provided the 3 T cell receptor beta chains below, sequenced in a study of T cell changes during pregnancy in multiple sclerosis. Assay: immunoSEQ multiplex PCR; the TCRdb copy retains only in-frame clones and omits some. The repertoire has about 100,000 clones, approximately 90% of them found once; the top ten carry around 1.8%. Sequenced material: peripheral blood, taken after pregnancy. The receptors derive from a female donor with multiple sclerosis, enrolled in a pregnancy study.

The CDR3 loop is CASSPRQGSYEQYF. The CDR3 DNA sequence: TGTGCCAGCTCACCGCGACAGGGGTCCTACGAGCAGTACTTC. The chain recombines TRBV18 with TRBJ2-7, with 8 bases identical to TRBD1. V was clipped by 3 bases and J by 1 base; unmatched bases: 2. The CDR3 consists of 14 residues. In germline, CDR1 is KGHSH, CDR2 LQKENI.

This chain connects TRBV19 to TRBJ2-3, with D perhaps TRBD2 (6 bases). The V gene lost 7 bases and the J gene lost 1 base, with 18 bases spanning the gap. Germline CDR1 reads LNHDA; CDR2 reads SQIVND (reference sequence). The CDR3 contains 16 residues. For the CDR3, the DNA is TGTGCCAGTAATCCCTCACGGGGGAAGGGCACAGATACGCAGTATTTT. As protein: CASNPSRGKGTDTQYF.

Written as DNA, the CDR3 is TGTGCCAGCAGCTTGGCGGGAAAAAACATTCAGTACTTC. Translated: CASSLAGKNIQYF. The V and J genes are TRBV5-4 and TRBJ2-4, with D perhaps TRBD2 (5 bases). The CDR3 has 13 amino acids. V was clipped by 0 bases and J by 4 bases, with 5 bases between them. Germline V gene lookup returns CDR1 SGHNT and CDR2 YYREEE (reference sequence).